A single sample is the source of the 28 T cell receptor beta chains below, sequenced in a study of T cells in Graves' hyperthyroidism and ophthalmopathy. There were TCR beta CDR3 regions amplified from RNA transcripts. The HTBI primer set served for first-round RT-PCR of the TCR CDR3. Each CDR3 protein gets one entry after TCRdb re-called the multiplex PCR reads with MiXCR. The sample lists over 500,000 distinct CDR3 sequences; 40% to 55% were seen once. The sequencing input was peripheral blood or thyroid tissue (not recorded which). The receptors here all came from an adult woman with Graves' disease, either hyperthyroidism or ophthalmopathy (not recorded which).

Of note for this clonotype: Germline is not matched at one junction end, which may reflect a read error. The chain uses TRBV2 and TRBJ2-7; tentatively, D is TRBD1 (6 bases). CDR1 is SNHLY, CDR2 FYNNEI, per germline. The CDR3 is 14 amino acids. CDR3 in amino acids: CAGSDTDRPHEQYF. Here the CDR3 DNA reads TGTGCCGGCAGTGATACGGACAGACCACACGAGCAGTACTTC.

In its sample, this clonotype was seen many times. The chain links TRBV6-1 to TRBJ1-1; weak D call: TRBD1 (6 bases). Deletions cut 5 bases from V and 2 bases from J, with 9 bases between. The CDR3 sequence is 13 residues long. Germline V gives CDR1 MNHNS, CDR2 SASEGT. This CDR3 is CASSWGRNTEAFF. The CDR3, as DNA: TGTGCCAGCAGTTGGGGGCGTAACACTGAAGCTTTCTTT.

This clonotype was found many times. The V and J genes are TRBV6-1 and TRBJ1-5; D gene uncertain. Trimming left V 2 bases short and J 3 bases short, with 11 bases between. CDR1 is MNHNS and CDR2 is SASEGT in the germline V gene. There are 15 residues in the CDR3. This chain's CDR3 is CASSETAILNQPQHF. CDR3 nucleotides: TGTGCCAGCAGTGAAACAGCTATCCTCAATCAGCCCCAGCATTTT.

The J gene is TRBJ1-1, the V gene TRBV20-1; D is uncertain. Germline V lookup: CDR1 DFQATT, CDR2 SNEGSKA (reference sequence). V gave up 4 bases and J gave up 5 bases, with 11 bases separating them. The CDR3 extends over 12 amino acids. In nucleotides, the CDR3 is TGCAGTGCTATCCCCCTCACGACTGAAGCTTTCTTT. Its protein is CSAIPLTTEAFF.

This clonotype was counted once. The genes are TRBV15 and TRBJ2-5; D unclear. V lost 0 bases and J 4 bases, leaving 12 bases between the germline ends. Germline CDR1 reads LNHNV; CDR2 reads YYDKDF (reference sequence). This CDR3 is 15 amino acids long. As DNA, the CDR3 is TGTGCCACCAGCAGAGACCAGCGATCTCTAGAGACCCAGTACTTC. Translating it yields CATSRDQRSLETQYF.

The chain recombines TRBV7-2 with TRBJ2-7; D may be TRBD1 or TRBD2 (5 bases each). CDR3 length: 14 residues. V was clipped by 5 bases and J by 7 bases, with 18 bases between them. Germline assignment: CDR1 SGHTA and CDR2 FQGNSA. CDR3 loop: CASSVQGPDREQYF. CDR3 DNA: TGTGCCAGCAGCGTTCAGGGACCTGATAGGGAGCAGTACTTC.

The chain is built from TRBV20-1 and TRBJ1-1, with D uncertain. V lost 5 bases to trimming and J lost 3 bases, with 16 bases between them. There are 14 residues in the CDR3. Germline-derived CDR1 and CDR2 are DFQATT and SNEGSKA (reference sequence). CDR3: CSAGGGLEYTEAFF. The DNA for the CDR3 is TGCAGTGCTGGCGGAGGGCTCGAGTACACTGAAGCTTTCTTT.

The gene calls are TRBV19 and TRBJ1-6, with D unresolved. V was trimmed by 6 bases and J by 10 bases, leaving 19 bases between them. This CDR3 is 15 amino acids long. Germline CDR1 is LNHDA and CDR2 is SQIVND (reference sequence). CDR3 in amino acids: CASRGDGGLGSPLHF. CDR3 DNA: TGTGCCAGTAGGGGAGACGGTGGGCTGGGCTCACCCCTCCACTTT.

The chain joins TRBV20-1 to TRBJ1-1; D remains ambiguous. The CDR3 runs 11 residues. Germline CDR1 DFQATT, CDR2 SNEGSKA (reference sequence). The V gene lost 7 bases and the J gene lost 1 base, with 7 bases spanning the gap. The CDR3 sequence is CSGKANTEAFF. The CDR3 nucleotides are TGCAGTGGAAAAGCGAACACTGAAGCTTTCTTT.

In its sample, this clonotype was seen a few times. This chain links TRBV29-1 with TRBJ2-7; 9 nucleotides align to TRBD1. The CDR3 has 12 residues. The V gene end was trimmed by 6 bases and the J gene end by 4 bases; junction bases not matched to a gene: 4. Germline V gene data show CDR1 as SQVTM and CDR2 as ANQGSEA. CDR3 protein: CSVQGARYEQYF. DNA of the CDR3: TGCAGCGTACAGGGGGCAAGGTACGAGCAGTACTTC.

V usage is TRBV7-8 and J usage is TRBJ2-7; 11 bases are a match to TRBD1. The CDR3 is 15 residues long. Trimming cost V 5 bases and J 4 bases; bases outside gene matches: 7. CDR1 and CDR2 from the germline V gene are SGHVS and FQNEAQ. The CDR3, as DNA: TGTGCCAGCAGCGCAACCGGGACAGGGGGTTACGAGCAGTACTTC. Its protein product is CASSATGTGGYEQYF.

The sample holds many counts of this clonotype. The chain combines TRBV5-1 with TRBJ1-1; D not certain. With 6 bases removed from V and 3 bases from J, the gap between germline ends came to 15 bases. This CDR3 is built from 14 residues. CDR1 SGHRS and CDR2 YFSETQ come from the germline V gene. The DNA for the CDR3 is TGCGCCAGCACCCTAATGGGATTCCACACTGAAGCTTTCTTT. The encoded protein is CASTLMGFHTEAFF.

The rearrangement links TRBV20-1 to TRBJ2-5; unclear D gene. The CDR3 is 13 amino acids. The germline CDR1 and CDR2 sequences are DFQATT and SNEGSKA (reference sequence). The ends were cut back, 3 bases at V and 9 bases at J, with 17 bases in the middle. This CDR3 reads CSARGLVWQPQYF. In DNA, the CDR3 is TGCAGTGCTAGGGGCCTCGTCTGGCAGCCCCAGTACTTC.

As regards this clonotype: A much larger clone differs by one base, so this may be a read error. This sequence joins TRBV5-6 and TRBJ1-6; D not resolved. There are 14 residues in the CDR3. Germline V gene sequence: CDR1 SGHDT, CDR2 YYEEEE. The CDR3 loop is CAGSFPMGNSPLHF. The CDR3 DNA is TGTGCCGGCAGCTTTCCCATGGGGAATTCACCCCTCCACTTT.

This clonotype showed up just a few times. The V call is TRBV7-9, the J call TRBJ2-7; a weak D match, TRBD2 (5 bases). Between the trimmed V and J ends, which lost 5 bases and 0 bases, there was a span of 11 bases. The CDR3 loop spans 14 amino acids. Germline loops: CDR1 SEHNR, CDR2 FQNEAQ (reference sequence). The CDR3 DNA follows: TGTGCCAGCAGCCCCATGGCGGGCTCCTACGAGCAGTACTTC. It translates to CASSPMAGSYEQYF.

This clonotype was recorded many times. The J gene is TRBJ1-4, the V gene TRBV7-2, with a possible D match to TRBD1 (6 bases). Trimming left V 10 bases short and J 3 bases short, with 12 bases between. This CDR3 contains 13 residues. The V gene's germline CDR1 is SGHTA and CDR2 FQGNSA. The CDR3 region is CATRQGSNEKLFF. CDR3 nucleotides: TGTGCCACCCGGCAGGGGTCTAATGAAAAACTGTTTTTT.

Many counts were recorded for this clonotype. This CDR3 is CASSPVGPMNTEAFF. The CDR3, as DNA: TGTGCCAGTAGCCCCGTGGGGCCGATGAACACTGAAGCTTTCTTT. J is TRBJ1-1 and V is TRBV19; TRBD1 is a possible D gene (5 bases). Germline loops: CDR1 LNHDA, CDR2 SQIVND (reference sequence). The V end lost 6 bases, the J end lost 0 bases, and 14 bases lay between the germline ends. The CDR3 has 15 amino acids.

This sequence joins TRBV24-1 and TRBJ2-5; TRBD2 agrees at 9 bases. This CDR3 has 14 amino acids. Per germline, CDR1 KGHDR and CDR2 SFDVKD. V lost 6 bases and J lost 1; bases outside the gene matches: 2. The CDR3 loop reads CATSTSGPQETQYF. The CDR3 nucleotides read TGTGCCACCAGTACTAGCGGGCCCCAAGAGACCCAGTACTTC.

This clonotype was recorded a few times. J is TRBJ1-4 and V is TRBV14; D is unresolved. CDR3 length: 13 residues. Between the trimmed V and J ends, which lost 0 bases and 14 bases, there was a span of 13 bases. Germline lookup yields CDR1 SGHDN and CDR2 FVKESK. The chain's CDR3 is CASSQDLGSSLFF. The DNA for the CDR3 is TGTGCCAGCAGCCAAGATCTCGGCAGCTCGCTGTTTTTT.

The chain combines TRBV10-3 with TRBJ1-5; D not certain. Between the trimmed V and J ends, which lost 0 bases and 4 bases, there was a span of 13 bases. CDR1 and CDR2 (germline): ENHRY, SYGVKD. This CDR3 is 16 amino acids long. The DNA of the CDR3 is TGTGCCATCAGTGAGTCTGTCACAGCGGGGAATCAGCCCCAGCATTTT. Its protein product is CAISESVTAGNQPQHF.

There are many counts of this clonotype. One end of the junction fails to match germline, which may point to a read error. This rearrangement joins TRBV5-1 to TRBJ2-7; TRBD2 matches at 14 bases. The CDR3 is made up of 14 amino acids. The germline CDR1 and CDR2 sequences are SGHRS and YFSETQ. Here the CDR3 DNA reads TGTGCCAGCAGCGGGACTAGCGGGAGCTACGAGCAGTACTTC. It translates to CASSGTSGSYEQYF.

CDR3 coding DNA: TGTGCCAGCAGTATGTCCTTAAAAGAGACCCAGTACTTC. This sequence encodes CASSMSLKETQYF. The chain uses TRBV6-6 and TRBJ2-5; D not resolved. Per the germline V gene, CDR1 is MNHNY and CDR2 is SVGAGI (reference sequence). Trimming cost V 5 bases and J 3 bases, with 10 bases left between them. CDR3 length: 13 amino acids.

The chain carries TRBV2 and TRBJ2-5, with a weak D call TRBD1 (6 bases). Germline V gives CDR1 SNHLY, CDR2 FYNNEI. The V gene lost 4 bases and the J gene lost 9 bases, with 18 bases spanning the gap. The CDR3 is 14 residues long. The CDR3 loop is CASSARGQGWAQYF. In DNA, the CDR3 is TGTGCCAGCAGTGCTAGGGGTCAGGGGTGGGCCCAGTACTTC.

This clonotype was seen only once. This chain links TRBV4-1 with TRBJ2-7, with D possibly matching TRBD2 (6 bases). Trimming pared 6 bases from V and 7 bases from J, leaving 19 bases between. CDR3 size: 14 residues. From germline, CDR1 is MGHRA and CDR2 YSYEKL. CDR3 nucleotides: TGCGCCAGCAGGCCACCGGGACTCAATAGGGAGCAGTACTTC. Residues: CASRPPGLNREQYF.

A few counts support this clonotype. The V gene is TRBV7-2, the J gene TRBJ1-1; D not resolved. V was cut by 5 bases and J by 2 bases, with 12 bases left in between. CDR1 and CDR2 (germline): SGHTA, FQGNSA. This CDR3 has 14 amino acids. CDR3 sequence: CASSLRPGNTEAFF. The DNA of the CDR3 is TGTGCCAGCAGCCTACGACCAGGCAACACTGAAGCTTTCTTT.

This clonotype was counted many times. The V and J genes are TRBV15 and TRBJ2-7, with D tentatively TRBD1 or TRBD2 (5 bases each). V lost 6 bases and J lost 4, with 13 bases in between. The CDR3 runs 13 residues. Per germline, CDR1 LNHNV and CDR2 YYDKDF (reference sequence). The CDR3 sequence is CATSGGGEYEQYF. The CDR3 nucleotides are TGTGCCACCAGTGGGGGTGGGGAGTACGAGCAGTACTTC.

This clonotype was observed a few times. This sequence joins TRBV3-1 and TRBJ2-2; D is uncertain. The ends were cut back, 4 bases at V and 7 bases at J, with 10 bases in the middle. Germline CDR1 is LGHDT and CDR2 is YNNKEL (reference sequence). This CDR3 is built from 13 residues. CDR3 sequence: CASSPKQIGELFF. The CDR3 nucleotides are TGTGCCAGCAGCCCAAAACAGATCGGGGAGCTGTTTTTT.

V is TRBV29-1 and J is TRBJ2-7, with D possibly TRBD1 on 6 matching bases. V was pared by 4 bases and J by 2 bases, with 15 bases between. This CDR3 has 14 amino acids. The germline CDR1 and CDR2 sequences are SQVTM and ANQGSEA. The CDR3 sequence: CSVGWQGHTYEQYF. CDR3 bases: TGCAGCGTTGGATGGCAGGGGCATACCTACGAGCAGTACTTC.